This T cell receptor (beta chain) was sequenced during a study of T cell responses to AZD1222 COVID-19 vaccine. Study-level results: Only a handful of AZD1222 recipients tested seropositive at baseline.

Method: immunoSEQ multiplex PCR; TCRdb's copy keeps in-frame clones and lacks some. The profile shows 95,000 or so clones, around nine tenths of them singletons. Concerning this clone itself: The antigen remains unidentified.

CDR3 size: 15 residues. The germline V and J ends were trimmed by 7 bases and 2 bases, with 17 bases remaining between them. The V gene's germline CDR1 is MNHEY and CDR2 SMNVEV (reference sequence). The chain has TRBV27 and TRBJ2-5, with D perhaps TRBD2 (6 bases). This receptor was obtained from an adult in good health. The sequenced sample was peripheral blood, obtained on day 0 of MenACWY control vaccination. DNA of the CDR3: TGTGCCAGCAAGGGCGGGGTGGTGGGGCAAGAGACCCAGTACTTC. This sequence encodes CASKGGVVGQETQYF.